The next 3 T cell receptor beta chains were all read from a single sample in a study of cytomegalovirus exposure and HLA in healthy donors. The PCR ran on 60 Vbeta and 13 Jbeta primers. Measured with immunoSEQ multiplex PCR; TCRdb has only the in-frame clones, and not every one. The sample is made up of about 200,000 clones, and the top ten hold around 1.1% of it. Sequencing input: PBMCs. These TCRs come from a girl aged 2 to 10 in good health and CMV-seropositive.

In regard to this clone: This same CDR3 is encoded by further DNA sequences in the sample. DNA for the CDR3: TGTGCCAGCAGCTCAAGAGGGTCCTACAATGAGCAGTTCTTC. It is translated as CASSSRGSYNEQFF. This rearrangement joins TRBV7-8 to TRBJ2-1, with D possibly being TRBD2 (5 bases). The length of the CDR3 is 14 residues. Trimming stripped 4 bases from V and 1 base from J, with 8 bases between. CDR1 and CDR2 (germline): SGHVS, FQNEAQ.

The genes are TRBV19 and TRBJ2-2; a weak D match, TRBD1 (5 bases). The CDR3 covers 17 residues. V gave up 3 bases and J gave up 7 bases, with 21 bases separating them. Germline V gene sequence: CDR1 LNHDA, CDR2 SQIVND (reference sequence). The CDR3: CASSILSGQGSGGELFF. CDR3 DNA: TGTGCCAGTAGTATTTTGTCGGGCCAGGGCTCGGGCGGGGAGCTGTTTTTT. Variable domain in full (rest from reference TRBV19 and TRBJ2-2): DGGITQSPKYLFRKEGQNVTLSCEQNLNHDAMYWYRQDPGQGLRLIYYSQIVNDFQKGDIAEGYSVSREKKESFPLTVTSAQKNPTAFYLCASSILSGQGSGGELFFGEGSRLTVL.

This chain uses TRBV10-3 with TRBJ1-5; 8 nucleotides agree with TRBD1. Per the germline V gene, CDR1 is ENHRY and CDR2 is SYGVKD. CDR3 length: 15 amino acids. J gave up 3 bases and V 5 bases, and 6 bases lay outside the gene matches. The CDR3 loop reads CAISPGQGLNQPQHF. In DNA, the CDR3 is TGTGCCATCAGTCCCGGACAGGGACTCAATCAGCCCCAGCATTTT.